Listed here are 23 T cell receptor beta chains from one sample, sequenced in a study of identical twins. TCRdb re-derived calls from the 5' RACE reads in MiXCR, one entry per CDR3 protein. The table shows about 520,000 distinct CDR3 sequences, with about 20% occurring only once. The data also belong to a second study, concerning T cells expressing NK-cell markers.

Input material: CD4+ T cells sorted from blood. These receptors were taken from a woman aged 18-30 years in good health.

This clonotype was seen more than once but under ten times. The J gene is TRBJ2-7, the V gene TRBV20-1; D is uncertain. Germline CDR1 reads DFQATT; CDR2 reads SNEGSKA (reference sequence). The CDR3 is 16 amino acids. V was pared by 4 bases and J by 2 bases, with 21 bases between. The CDR3 protein is CSATAPTQANPYEQYF. In DNA, the CDR3 is TGCAGTGCTACCGCCCCGACTCAAGCCAATCCCTACGAGCAGTACTTC.

As to this clonotype: Possible read error: a much larger clone is one base away. DNA of the CDR3: TGTGCCAACAGCCAGAGCGGCAGGAGGGGTGAGCAGTTCTTC. Amino acids: CANSQSGRRGEQFF. This rearrangement joins TRBV7-9 to TRBJ2-1; a weak D match, TRBD2 (6 bases). The CDR3 consists of 14 residues. Germline V gene data show CDR1 as SEHNR and CDR2 as FQNEAQ (reference sequence).

The genes are TRBV20-1 and TRBJ2-7; 13 bases line up with TRBD2. This CDR3 comprises 16 residues. CDR1 is DFQATT and CDR2 is SNEGSKA in the germline V gene (reference sequence). J gave up 5 bases and V 5 bases, and 12 bases lay outside the gene matches. CDR3 residues: CSAQSGLAGKRNEQYF. CDR3 bases: TGCAGTGCTCAATCGGGACTAGCGGGAAAACGCAACGAGCAGTACTTC.

CDR3 nucleotides: TGTGCCAGCAGCTTAAGTTTCTCTCCTGTGAACAATGAGCAGTTCTTC. As protein: CASSLSFSPVNNEQFF. The chain carries TRBV11-2 and TRBJ2-1, with D unclear. Trimming shortened V by 2 bases and J by 5 bases, and 16 bases separated the two germline ends. The germline V gene has CDR1 SGHAT and CDR2 FQNNGV. The CDR3 totals 16 residues.

The CDR3 loop is CASQVVRESSYEQYF. CDR3 bases: TGTGCCAGCCAGGTAGTTAGGGAGAGCTCCTACGAGCAGTACTTC. The V and J genes are TRBV6-1 and TRBJ2-7, with D tentatively TRBD2 (5 bases). V lost 8 bases and J 0 bases, leaving 17 bases between the germline ends. The CDR3 totals 15 residues. Germline lookup yields CDR1 MNHNS and CDR2 SASEGT.

This clonotype was counted only a few times. The chain is built from TRBV29-1 and TRBJ1-1, with unresolved D. The germline CDR1 and CDR2 sequences are SQVTM and ANQGSEA. The CDR3 extends over 14 amino acids. The germline V and J ends were trimmed by 5 bases and 3 bases, with 16 bases remaining between them. The CDR3 DNA is TGCAGCGTTCTGGACGAAGCTTATTACACTGAAGCTTTCTTT. Protein sequence: CSVLDEAYYTEAFF.

The rearrangement joins TRBV6-1 to TRBJ2-5; tentative D call: TRBD2 (5 bases). The V end was cut by 7 bases, the J end by 1 base, with 13 bases between. CDR3 length: 14 amino acids. Germline V gives CDR1 MNHNS, CDR2 SASEGT. The CDR3 loop reads CASTERFSQETQYF. In nucleotides, the CDR3 is TGTGCCAGCACCGAGCGGTTTTCCCAAGAGACCCAGTACTTC.

This clonotype was detected once. V gene TRBV5-1 combines with J gene TRBJ2-7; D is unclear. Trimming took 0 bases from V and 2 from J, leaving 9 bases between them. The CDR3 is made up of 14 amino acids. Germline CDR1 is SGHRS and CDR2 is YFSETQ. The CDR3 bases are TGCGCCAGCAGCTTGGAGGCGAAGACCTACGAGCAGTACTTC. It translates to CASSLEAKTYEQYF.

About this clonotype: One end of the junction fails to match germline, which may point to a read error. The V and J genes are TRBV6-1 and TRBJ2-7, with D unclear. Germline V CDR1 and CDR2: MNHNS, SASEGT. The CDR3 runs to 13 residues. In DNA, the CDR3 is TGTGCCAGCAGCCAGAGTCTACCCTACAAGCAGTACTTC. Protein: CASSQSLPYKQYF.

The chain employs TRBV7-2 and TRBJ1-5; TRBD1 might be the D (5 bases). With 5 bases removed from V and 4 bases from J, the gap between germline ends came to 18 bases. This CDR3 region has 16 residues. Germline CDR1 and CDR2: SGHTA and FQGNSA. The CDR3 spells CASSRSGTEENQPQHF. For the CDR3, the DNA is TGTGCCAGCAGCCGCTCCGGGACGGAAGAAAATCAGCCCCAGCATTTT.

The chain employs TRBV20-1 and TRBJ1-4; a possible D gene is TRBD1 (5 bases). From germline, CDR1 is DFQATT and CDR2 SNEGSKA (reference sequence). V shed 6 bases and J shed 4 bases, with 15 bases lying between them. The CDR3 contains 14 residues. This chain's CDR3 is CSALKTADNEKLFF. CDR3 in DNA: TGCAGTGCGTTGAAGACAGCCGATAATGAAAAACTGTTTTTT.

A few counts support this clonotype. This chain connects TRBV7-2 to TRBJ2-1; tentative D call: TRBD2 (5 bases). V shed 5 bases and J shed 3 bases, with 14 bases lying between them. This CDR3 region has 15 residues. CDR1 and CDR2 (germline): SGHTA, FQGNSA. In DNA form, the CDR3 reads TGTGCCAGCAGCGGCCCGGACTTAGGCTACAATGAGCAGTTCTTC. Translation: CASSGPDLGYNEQFF.

This clonotype was counted only a few times. The chain joins TRBV6-5 to TRBJ1-1; D is possibly TRBD1 (6 bases). CDR3 length: 12 amino acids. CDR1 and CDR2 from the germline V gene are MNHEY and SVGAGI. Trimming stripped 9 bases from V and 9 bases from J, with 17 bases between. CDR3 bases: TGTGCCAGTATAGGGGGTTCACAAAAAGCTTTCTTT. Translation gives CASIGGSQKAFF.

This clonotype has more than one count but fewer than ten. V is TRBV5-1 and J is TRBJ2-7; 7 bases agree with TRBD1. This CDR3 has 13 residues. The germline V gene has CDR1 SGHRS and CDR2 YFSETQ. V trimming: 6 bases; J trimming: 5 bases; junction bases outside the gene matches: 8. CDR3 in amino acids: CASTLQGSDEQYF. The CDR3 DNA reads as TGCGCCAGCACCTTACAGGGGTCCGACGAGCAGTACTTC.

The V gene is TRBV5-1, the J gene TRBJ2-5, with a possible D match to TRBD1 (6 bases). The CDR3 is made up of 16 amino acids. The germline CDR1 and CDR2 sequences are SGHRS and YFSETQ. The V gene lost 2 bases and the J gene lost 4 bases, with 18 bases spanning the gap. CDR3 residues: CASSLGQTILGETQYF. The CDR3 nucleotides are TGCGCCAGCAGCTTAGGACAGACCATCCTGGGAGAGACCCAGTACTTC.

This clonotype was seen more than once but under ten times. The rearrangement links TRBV7-8 to TRBJ2-3; 7 nucleotides line up with TRBD2. Germline CDR1 and CDR2: SGHVS and FQNEAQ. This CDR3 is built from 15 residues. With 0 bases clipped from V and 6 bases from J, the junction kept 6 bases outside the gene matches. The CDR3 coding sequence is TGTGCCAGCAGCTTAGCGGGAGGGCCGGTGGATACGCAGTATTTT. Its protein product is CASSLAGGPVDTQYF.

There are many counts of this clonotype. The J gene is TRBJ2-5, the V gene TRBV7-2, with D maybe TRBD2 (5 bases). With 5 bases removed from V and 9 bases from J, the gap between germline ends came to 13 bases. This CDR3 is 12 amino acids long. Per germline, CDR1 SGHTA and CDR2 FQGNSA. CDR3 protein: CASSTRWESQYF. Written as DNA, the CDR3 is TGTGCCAGCAGCACACGCTGGGAGTCCCAGTACTTC.

In DNA form, the CDR3 reads TGTGCCAGCTCACCAGGTATGACGGGAAACACTGAAGCTTTCTTT. Protein: CASSPGMTGNTEAFF. V usage is TRBV18 and J usage is TRBJ1-1; D is ambiguous. Germline CDR1 and CDR2: KGHSH and LQKENI. Trimming took off 2 bases at V and 2 bases at J, with 12 bases between the two ends. This CDR3 spans 15 amino acids.

This rearrangement joins TRBV15 to TRBJ2-7; the D call may be TRBD1 or TRBD2 (5 bases each). Germline CDR1 LNHNV, CDR2 YYDKDF (reference sequence). CDR3 size: 16 residues. V was pared by 2 bases and J by 6 bases, with 20 bases between. Here the CDR3 reads CATSRTTGTDGGEQYF. CDR3 bases: TGTGCCACCAGCAGAACTACCGGGACCGACGGAGGCGAGCAGTACTTC.

In this sample, this clonotype turned up a few times. This rearrangement joins TRBV6-1 to TRBJ2-3, with 9 bases fitting TRBD2. The J segment lost 1 base and the V segment lost 1 base, leaving 0 bases of the junction unmatched. Germline CDR1 MNHNS, CDR2 SASEGT. The CDR3 runs to 15 residues. The CDR3 loop is CASSEVAGGTDTQYF. The DNA of the CDR3 is TGTGCCAGCAGTGAAGTAGCGGGAGGCACAGATACGCAGTATTTT.

This clonotype has a handful of counts. The chain links TRBV7-8 to TRBJ2-3; TRBD1 agrees at 9 bases. J lost 4 bases, V lost 5 bases, and 4 bases had no gene match. The CDR3 spans 14 residues. Germline CDR1 reads SGHVS; CDR2 reads FQNEAQ. This CDR3 is CASSARTGADTQYF. The CDR3 DNA is TGTGCCAGCAGCGCCCGGACAGGGGCAGATACGCAGTATTTT.

The chain couples TRBV6-5 to TRBJ2-7, with D perhaps given as TRBD1 or TRBD2 (6 bases each). CDR3 length: 15 amino acids. Germline V lookup: CDR1 MNHEY, CDR2 SVGAGI. The germline V and J ends were trimmed by 4 bases and 0 bases, with 13 bases remaining between them. The CDR3 region has the DNA TGTGCCAGCAGTTCCGTAGGGGGGCCCTCCTACGAGCAGTACTTC. Translation gives CASSSVGGPSYEQYF.

The CDR3 protein is CSVGKGVAYEQYF. Here the CDR3 DNA reads TGCAGCGTTGGTAAGGGGGTCGCTTACGAGCAGTACTTC. The chain links TRBV29-1 to TRBJ2-7, with D perhaps matching TRBD1 (6 bases). With 4 bases removed from V and 4 bases from J, the gap between germline ends came to 14 bases. The CDR3 runs 13 residues. Germline V gene data show CDR1 as SQVTM and CDR2 as ANQGSEA.